This TCR beta chain originates from a study of shared clonotypes between healthy human individuals. A remark on this clone: The antigen remains unidentified.

Using immunoSEQ multiplex PCR, the repertoire was profiled, and TCRdb retains in-frame clones only, with some absent. The sample has some 2,400,000 clones; approximately 94% are singletons. Study outcomes and limitations: Relative to their counterparts shared across all four donors, non-shared clonotypes exhibited diminished generation probabilities. With few donors, the genetic and exposure-history diversity represented was limited. Naive subsets generally exceeded memory subsets in estimated richness. Blood was the only sampled material, and tissue repertoires likely differ.

The CDR3 sequence is 16 residues long. Germline CDR1 and CDR2: MGHDK and SYGVNS. J gave up 9 bases and V 3 bases, and 11 bases lay outside the gene matches. The sample taken for sequencing was naive CD4+ T cells sorted from blood. This sample's subset: CD45RA+ positively selected. The receptor comes from a man younger than 30 in good health. This chain links TRBV25-1 with TRBJ2-4, with TRBD2 matching 10 bases. In DNA, the CDR3 is TGTGCCAGCAGTGACCGGACTAGCGGCTATCTAGGCATTCAGTACTTC. Its protein is CASSDRTSGYLGIQYF.